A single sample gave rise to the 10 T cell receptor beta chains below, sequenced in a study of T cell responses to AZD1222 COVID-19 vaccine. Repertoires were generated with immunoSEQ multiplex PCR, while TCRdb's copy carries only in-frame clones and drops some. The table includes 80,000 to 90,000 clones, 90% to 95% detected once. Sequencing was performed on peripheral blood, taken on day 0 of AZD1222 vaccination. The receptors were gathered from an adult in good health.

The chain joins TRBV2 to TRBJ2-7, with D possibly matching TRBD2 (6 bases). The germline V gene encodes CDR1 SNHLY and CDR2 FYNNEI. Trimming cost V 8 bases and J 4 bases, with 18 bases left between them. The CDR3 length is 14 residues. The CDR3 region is CASLRVAESYEQYF. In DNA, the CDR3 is TGTGCCAGCCTGAGAGTAGCGGAAAGTTACGAGCAGTACTTC.

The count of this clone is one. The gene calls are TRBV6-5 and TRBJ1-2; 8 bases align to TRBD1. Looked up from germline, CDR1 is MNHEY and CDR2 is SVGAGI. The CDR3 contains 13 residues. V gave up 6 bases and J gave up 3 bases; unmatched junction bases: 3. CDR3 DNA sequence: TGTGCCAGCAGCGCGACAGGGGACTATGGCTACACCTTC. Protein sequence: CASSATGDYGYTF.

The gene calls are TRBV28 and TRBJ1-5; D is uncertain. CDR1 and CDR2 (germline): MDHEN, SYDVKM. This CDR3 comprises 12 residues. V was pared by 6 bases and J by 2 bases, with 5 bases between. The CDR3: CASRRGNQPQHF. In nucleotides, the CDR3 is TGTGCCAGCAGAAGGGGCAATCAGCCCCAGCATTTT.

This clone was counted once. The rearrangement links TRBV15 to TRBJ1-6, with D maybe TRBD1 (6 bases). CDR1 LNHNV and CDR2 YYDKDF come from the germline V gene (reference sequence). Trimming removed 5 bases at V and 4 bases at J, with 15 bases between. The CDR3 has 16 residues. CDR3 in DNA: TGTGCCACCAGCGCCCGAGGTGGACAGTATAATTCACCCCTCCACTTT. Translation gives CATSARGGQYNSPLHF.

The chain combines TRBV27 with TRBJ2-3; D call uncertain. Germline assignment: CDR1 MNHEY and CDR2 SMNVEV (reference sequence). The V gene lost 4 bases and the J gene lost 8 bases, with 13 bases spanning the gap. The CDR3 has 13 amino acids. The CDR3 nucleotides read TGTGCCAGCAGTTCCCCTCATTCTGGTACGCAGTATTTT. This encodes CASSSPHSGTQYF.

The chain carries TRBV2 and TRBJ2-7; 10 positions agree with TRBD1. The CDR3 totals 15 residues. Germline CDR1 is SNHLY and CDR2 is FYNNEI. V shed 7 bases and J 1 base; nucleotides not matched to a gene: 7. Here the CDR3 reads CASNNGQGVSYEQYF. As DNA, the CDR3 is TGTGCCAGCAACAACGGACAGGGGGTTTCCTACGAGCAGTACTTC.

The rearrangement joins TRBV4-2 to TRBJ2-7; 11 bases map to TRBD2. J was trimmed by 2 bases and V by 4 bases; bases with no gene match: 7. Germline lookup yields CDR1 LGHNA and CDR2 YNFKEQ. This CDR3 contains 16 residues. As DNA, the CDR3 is TGTGCCAGCAGCCCCAACTCGGGACTAGCGGCCTACGAGCAGTACTTC. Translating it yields CASSPNSGLAAYEQYF.

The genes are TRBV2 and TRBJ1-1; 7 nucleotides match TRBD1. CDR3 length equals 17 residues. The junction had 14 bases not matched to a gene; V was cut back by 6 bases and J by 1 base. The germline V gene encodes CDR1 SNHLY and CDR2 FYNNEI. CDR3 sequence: CASSDSGGYATNTEAFF. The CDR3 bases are TGTGCCAGCAGCGATTCAGGGGGTTACGCTACGAACACTGAAGCTTTCTTT.

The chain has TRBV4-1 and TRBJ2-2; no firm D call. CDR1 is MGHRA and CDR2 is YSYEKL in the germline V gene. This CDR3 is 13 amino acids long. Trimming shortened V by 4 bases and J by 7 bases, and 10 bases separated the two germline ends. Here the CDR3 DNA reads TGCGCCAGCAGCCCACCCGGGTTCGGGGAGCTGTTTTTT. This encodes CASSPPGFGELFF.

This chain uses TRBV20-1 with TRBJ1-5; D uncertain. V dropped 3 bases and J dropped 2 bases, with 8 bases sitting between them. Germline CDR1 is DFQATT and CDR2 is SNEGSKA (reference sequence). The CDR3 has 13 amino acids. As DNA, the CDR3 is TGCAGTGCTAGTCGAGGAGGCAATCAGCCCCAGCATTTT. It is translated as CSASRGGNQPQHF.